This T cell receptor (beta chain) was captured by sequencing in a study of shared clonotypes between healthy human individuals. The CDR3 runs to 14 residues. V was cut by 3 bases and J by 3 bases, with 12 bases left in between. CDR1 is ENHRY and CDR2 is SYGVKD in the germline V gene. Using immunoSEQ multiplex PCR, the repertoire was profiled, and TCRdb retains in-frame clones only, with some absent. The data show a few hundred thousand clones, more than 75% seen once. The authors combined CD45RO+ cells with CCR7-negative CD45RA+ TemRA cells as CD8 memory. This receptor was identified in a man younger than 35 in good health. The chain is built from TRBV10-3 and TRBJ2-7; D may match TRBD1 or TRBD2 (5 bases each). The specimen sequenced was memory CD8+ T cells sorted from blood. Indicated subset: CD45RO+ cells pooled with CCR7-negative TemRA cells. The CDR3, as DNA: TGTGCCATCAGTGACCCCGGGACGGGCTACGAGCAGTACTTC. Protein: CAISDPGTGYEQYF.